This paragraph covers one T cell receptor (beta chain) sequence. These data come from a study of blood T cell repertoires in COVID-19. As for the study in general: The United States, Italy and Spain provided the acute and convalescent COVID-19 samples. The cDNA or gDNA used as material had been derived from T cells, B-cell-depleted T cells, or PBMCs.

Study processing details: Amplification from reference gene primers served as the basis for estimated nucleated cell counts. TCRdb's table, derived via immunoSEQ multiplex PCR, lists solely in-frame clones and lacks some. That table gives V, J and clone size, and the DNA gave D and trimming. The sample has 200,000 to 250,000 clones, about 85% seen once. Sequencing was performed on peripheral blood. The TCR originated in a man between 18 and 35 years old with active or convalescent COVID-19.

The CDR3 DNA is TGTGCCAGCAGTGACAGGGAAGGACAGCCCCAGCATTTT. This sequence encodes CASSDREGQPQHF. The J gene is TRBJ1-5, the V gene TRBV27, with 7 positions matching TRBD1. V dropped 5 bases and J dropped 7; count of bases not matched to a gene: 5. CDR3 length: 13 amino acids. Germline CDR1 is MNHEY and CDR2 is SMNVEV (reference sequence).